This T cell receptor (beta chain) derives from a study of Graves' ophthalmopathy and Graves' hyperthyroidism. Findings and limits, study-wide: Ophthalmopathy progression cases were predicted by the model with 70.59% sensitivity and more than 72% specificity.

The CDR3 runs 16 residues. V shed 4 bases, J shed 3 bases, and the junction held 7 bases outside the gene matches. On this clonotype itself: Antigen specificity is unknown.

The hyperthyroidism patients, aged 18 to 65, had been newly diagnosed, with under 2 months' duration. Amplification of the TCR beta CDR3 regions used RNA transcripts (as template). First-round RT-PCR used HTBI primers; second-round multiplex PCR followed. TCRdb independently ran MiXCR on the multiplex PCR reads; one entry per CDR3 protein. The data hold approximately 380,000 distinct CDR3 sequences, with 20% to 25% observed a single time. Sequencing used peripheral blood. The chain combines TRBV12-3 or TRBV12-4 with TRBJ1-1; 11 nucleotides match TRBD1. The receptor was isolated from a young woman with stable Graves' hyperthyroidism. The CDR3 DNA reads TGTGCCAGCAGTTCCCGGACAGGGGGCATGGACACTGAAGCTTTCTTT. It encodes CASSSRTGGMDTEAFF.